A selection of T cell receptor beta chains follows, all from one sample in a study of blood T cell repertoires in COVID-19. Assay: immunoSEQ multiplex PCR; the TCRdb copy retains only in-frame clones and omits some. Among about 95,000 clones listed, roughly 90% were seen once. The sequenced sample was peripheral blood. Receptor source: a man in his fifties with COVID-19, enrolled during active disease. The CDR3 runs from the conserved cysteine through the conserved F or W. D genes are given only for firm matches. Some rows have no size entry. The others give once, few or many, or a class for an expanded clone.

d_call clone_size j_call v_call cdr3_length cdr3_aa cdr3_nt
- - TRBJ1-5 TRBV12-3/TRBV12-4 13 CASKTGRDQPQHF TGTGCCAGCAAAACAGGGAGGGATCAGCCCCAGCATTTT
- few TRBJ2-1 TRBV4-1 14 CASSQTGKPNEQFF TGCGCCAGCAGCCAGACAGGAAAGCCCAATGAGCAGTTCTTC
- - TRBJ1-6 TRBV4-3 15 CASSQDRTGLSPLHF TGCGCCAGCAGCCAAGATCGAACAGGGCTTTCACCCCTCCACTTT
TRBD1 - TRBJ2-5 TRBV18 14 CASSRGTGKQTQYF TGTGCCAGCTCCCGGGGGACAGGGAAGCAGACCCAGTACTTC
TRBD1 - TRBJ1-1 TRBV7-2 13 CASSSRQGGEAFF TGTGCCAGCAGCTCACGACAGGGGGGAGAAGCTTTCTTT
TRBD1 - TRBJ1-6 TRBV27 18 CASTLWGTGRGSGSPLHF TGTGCCAGCACCTTATGGGGGACAGGCCGTGGATCGGGTTCACCCCTCCACTTT
- few TRBJ1-5 TRBV28 13 CASSLYEVQPQHF TGTGCCAGCAGTTTGTACGAGGTCCAGCCCCAGCATTTT
- - TRBJ1-1 TRBV18 11 CASSTLTEAFF TGTGCCAGCTCAACATTAACTGAAGCTTTCTTT
TRBD2 - TRBJ2-1 TRBV7-8 15 CASSFGGGASNEQFF TGTGCCAGCAGCTTTGGCGGGGGGGCATCCAATGAGCAGTTCTTC
TRBD2 - TRBJ2-2 TRBV18 17 CASSGTSGGMNTGELFF TGTGCCAGCTCAGGAACTAGCGGGGGAATGAACACCGGGGAGCTGTTTTTT
TRBD1 - TRBJ1-4 TRBV5-1 14 CASSVGTGVEKLFF TGCGCCAGCAGTGTTGGGACAGGGGTGGAAAAACTGTTTTTT
TRBD1 once TRBJ1-1 TRBV4-3 17 CASSQVPFTGENTEAFF TGCGCCAGCAGCCAAGTACCATTTACAGGGGAGAACACTGAAGCTTTCTTT
TRBD2 once TRBJ2-1 TRBV27 16 CASRLGSGASYNEQFF TGTGCCAGCAGATTGGGTAGCGGGGCCTCATACAATGAGCAGTTCTTC
- - TRBJ2-5 TRBV7-2 16 CASSLSPPGVYETQYF TGTGCCAGCAGCTTAAGCCCCCCCGGGGTGTATGAGACCCAGTACTTC
TRBD1 - TRBJ1-2 TRBV6-5 11 CASTRTGGYTF TGTGCCAGCACGCGGACAGGGGGCTACACCTTC
TRBD2 - TRBJ2-7 TRBV7-8 14 CASSLREGLHEQYF TGTGCCAGCAGCTTAAGGGAGGGTTTGCACGAGCAGTACTTC
TRBD1 - TRBJ1-5 TRBV19 18 CASSNPGQGATRNQPQHF TGTGCCAGTAGTAATCCGGGACAGGGGGCAACTCGCAATCAGCCCCAGCATTTT
- - TRBJ2-1 TRBV18 14 CASSPPTGLNEQFF TGTGCCAGCTCACCCCCGACAGGTCTTAATGAGCAGTTCTTC
- - TRBJ1-4 TRBV11-2 17 CASSATGVGSYWEKLFF TGTGCCAGCAGCGCTACCGGGGTGGGTTCTTACTGGGAAAAACTGTTTTTT
- - TRBJ2-1 TRBV5-1 13 CASSSRSYNEQFF TGCGCCAGCAGCTCTAGGTCCTACAATGAGCAGTTCTTC
- - TRBJ2-7 TRBV9 15 CASSVEYSGSYEQYF TGTGCCAGCAGCGTAGAGTACTCGGGTTCCTACGAGCAGTACTTC
TRBD1 - TRBJ2-5 TRBV24-1 15 CATSDPTGVEKTQYF TGTGCCACCAGTGACCCAACAGGGGTGGAGAAGACCCAGTACTTC
- - TRBJ2-7 TRBV7-9 15 CASGNYRAGSYEQYF TGTGCCAGCGGAAACTACAGGGCTGGGTCCTACGAGCAGTACTTC
- - TRBJ2-1 TRBV6-1 17 CASSEALGSAGFREQFF TGTGCCAGCAGTGAAGCGCTTGGCTCGGCAGGGTTTCGTGAGCAGTTCTTC
- - TRBJ2-1 TRBV4-3 16 CASSQDRPVEVDEQFF TGCGCCAGCAGCCAAGACAGACCGGTAGAGGTGGATGAGCAGTTCTTC
TRBD1 - TRBJ1-5 TRBV29-1 15 CSVKAWTGTNQPQHF TGCAGCGTCAAAGCCTGGACAGGGACCAATCAGCCCCAGCATTTT
- - TRBJ1-5 TRBV25-1 18 CASSEENQGWYGNQPQHF TGTGCCAGCAGTGAAGAGAATCAGGGGTGGTATGGCAATCAGCCCCAGCATTTT
TRBD1 - TRBJ1-1 TRBV5-1 16 CASSPQGVSRNTEAFF TGCGCCAGCAGCCCGCAGGGGGTTAGTAGGAACACTGAAGCTTTCTTT
- - TRBJ1-1 TRBV3-1/TRBV3-2 14 CASSQETGLAEAFF TGTGCCAGCAGCCAAGAAACAGGGTTGGCTGAAGCTTTCTTT
- - TRBJ1-4 TRBV18 12 CASSPRLGELFF TGTGCCAGCTCACCAAGGTTAGGGGAACTGTTTTTT
- - TRBJ2-7 TRBV11-2 12 CASSPVTSFGYF TGTGCCAGCAGCCCGGTTACGTCGTTTGGGTACTTC
TRBD1 - TRBJ2-5 TRBV29-1 12 CSAERGQETQYF TGCAGCGCTGAAAGGGGGCAGGAGACCCAGTACTTC
TRBD1 - TRBJ1-2 TRBV5-1 15 CASSDGTGTYYGYTF TGCGCCAGCAGCGACGGGACAGGGACGTACTATGGCTACACCTTC
- - TRBJ1-2 TRBV20-1 11 CSADAGNGYTF TGCAGTGCTGATGCAGGGAATGGCTACACCTTC
- - TRBJ1-2 TRBV2 13 CASSMPQRGGYTF TGTGCCAGCAGCATGCCCCAGCGGGGGGGCTACACCTTC
TRBD1 - TRBJ1-1 TRBV7-2 14 CASSFQGGNTEAFF TGTGCCAGCAGCTTCCAGGGGGGGAACACTGAAGCTTTCTTT
- few TRBJ1-1 TRBV20-1 13 CSASGGLWSEAFF TGCAGTGCTAGTGGGGGGCTCTGGTCTGAAGCTTTCTTT
TRBD1 - TRBJ2-7 TRBV29-1 13 CSAGTGFSYEQYF TGCAGCGCCGGGACAGGGTTTTCCTACGAGCAGTACTTC
- few TRBJ1-4 TRBV19 15 CASSIMGTSNEKLFF TGTGCCAGTAGTATAATGGGCACCTCTAATGAAAAACTGTTTTTT
TRBD2 - TRBJ2-1 TRBV15 17 CATRDSAGGNKYNEQFF TGTGCCACCAGGGATTCCGCGGGGGGGAATAAGTACAATGAGCAGTTCTTC
- few TRBJ2-1 TRBV5-5 14 CASSVGLLTNEQFF TGTGCCAGCAGCGTGGGACTCCTGACCAATGAGCAGTTCTTC
- - TRBJ2-6 TRBV2 17 CASTKNILASGANVLTF TGTGCCAGCACCAAGAACATCCTGGCCTCTGGGGCCAACGTCCTGACTTTC
- once TRBJ2-3 TRBV9 15 CASTLLGRRADTQYF TGTGCCAGCACCCTACTGGGGCGTAGGGCAGATACGCAGTATTTT
- - TRBJ1-2 TRBV19 15 CASSIPVKGGYGYTF TGTGCCAGTAGTATCCCCGTTAAAGGCGGCTATGGCTACACCTTC
TRBD1 once TRBJ1-2 TRBV27 13 CASGPTGGFGYTF TGTGCCAGCGGCCCGACAGGGGGCTTCGGCTACACCTTC